This record concerns one TCR beta chain sequence. This clone has only a few counts. Its antigen remains unidentified. No base qualities exist here, and no much larger clone lies one base off it. Patients with a history of autoimmune disease or receiving systemic immunosuppression were excluded from the trial. Peripheral blood for TCR sequencing was collected from all dose cohorts at baseline, on cycle 4 day 1, and on cycle 7 day 1. Samples came from an open-label, multicenter, first-in-human phase I dose-escalation trial of ivuxolimab. Adults with locally advanced or metastatic head and neck squamous cell, hepatocellular, melanoma or renal cell carcinoma were enrolled in the trial. Before TCR sequencing, CD4+ and CD8+ T cells were separately sorted from peripheral blood. The data derive from a study of OX40 agonist ivuxolimab in advanced cancers. Study-wide context: The costimulatory receptor OX40 (CD134) was targeted by ivuxolimab, a fully human IgG2 agonistic monoclonal antibody. Intravenous ivuxolimab was administered to patients every 2 weeks at six dose levels: 0.01, 0.1, 0.3, 1.5, 3 and 10 mg/kg. Of the roughly 52 dose-escalation patients, hepatocellular carcinoma was present in roughly 19, melanoma in around 15, renal cell carcinoma in 9 and head and neck cancer in 9. The dose-escalation cohort was 80% to 90% male with a mean age of approximately 59 years, ranging from roughly 20 to 80. Patients were allowed to have had prior anti-PD-1, anti-PD-L1 or anti-CTLA-4 therapy, and 30% to 40% of the dose-escalation patients had previously received checkpoint inhibitors. Partial responses occurred in three dose-escalation patients: two with cutaneous melanoma and one with hepatocellular carcinoma. Peripheral TCRbeta sequencing aimed to test whether ivuxolimab altered TCR sequence diversity and caused clonal T-cell expansion. The paper describes the monotherapy dose-escalation part (N of about 47 patients) of the phase I trial of ivuxolimab.

Broader findings and caveats from the paper: Low levels of normalized T-cell clonal expansion were also seen in some patients who did not respond. After ivuxolimab, CD8+ T cells had more expanded clones than CD4+ T cells on average. In the 0.1-3.0 mg/kg groups, partial responders had among the lowest normalized peripheral clonal expansion, particularly in CD8+ T cells. At doses of 0.1 to 3.0 mg/kg, clonal expansion of both CD4+ and CD8+ blood T cells was observed from baseline to week 6. Which antigens the clonally expanded peripheral T cells were specific for was not determined.

Genomic DNA was isolated from the sorted cells so that the TCRbeta CDR3 region could be sequenced. The immunoSEQ Assay was used to sequence the TCRbeta CDR3 regions. TCRdb holds this immuneACCESS table with in-frame rearrangements only. Some clones are missing; in checked studies, unresolved V genes explain under half, and the rest has no known cause. The table for this sample lists some 86,000 clones; about 85% of them were counted only once. Around 3.5% of the sample rests with the top ten. The specimen comprised CD4+ or CD8+ T cells sorted from blood, sampled in a trial of the OX40 agonist ivuxolimab. This receptor was taken from an adult with an advanced solid tumor such as melanoma, head and neck, liver or kidney cancer.

This receptor has the CDR3 CASSKYYEQYF. The nucleotide sequence reads as follows: TGTGCCAGTAGTAAATACTACGAGCAGTACTTC. Recombination connected TRBV19 to TRBJ2-7, with the D gene uncertain. Taken from cysteine to phenylalanine, the CDR3 has 11 residues. The sequence is cut down to CDR3 DNA, 33 bases in frame from base 1. CDR1 and CDR2 are drawn from the germline V gene (reference sequence): LNHDA, SQIVND. At the junction V is shortened by 4 bases and J by 3 bases, with 4 bases in between.